This T cell receptor beta chain was profiled in a study of cytomegalovirus exposure and HLA in healthy donors. Points on this clone: Its antigen remains unknown.

The CDR3 is 11 amino acids. Germline lookup yields CDR1 SGHRS and CDR2 YFSETQ. V was clipped by 9 bases and J by 6 bases, with 13 bases between them. Whole-study results and caveats: TCR beta V- and J-gene trimming was later associated with a missense DCLRE1C variant.

PCR amplification relied on 60 Vbeta primers (plus 13 Jbeta primers). Using immunoSEQ multiplex PCR, the repertoire was profiled, and TCRdb retains in-frame clones only, with some absent. The table includes some 200,000 clones, 70% to 80% detected once. The material sequenced was PBMCs. This sequence was found in a girl aged 5-17 years in good health and CMV-seropositive. The chain couples TRBV5-1 to TRBJ2-7; D possibly corresponds to TRBD1 (6 bases). The CDR3 spells CATEGVREQYF. DNA for the CDR3: TGCGCCACCGAGGGGGTCCGCGAGCAGTACTTC.